This TCR beta chain was captured by sequencing in a study of cytomegalovirus exposure and HLA in healthy donors (dated by TCRdb to about 2017). Looking at the study overall: An earlier analysis of approximately 550 of the donors reported about 250 Gb of sequence data and about 100 million unique TCR beta sequences from roughly 200 million T cells. To predict cytomegalovirus infection status, the study combined high-throughput TCR immunosequencing, statistical association of individual TCRs with disease status, and machine learning. A handful of DR-DQ haplotypes were handled as single units for association and clustering because linkage in the cohort was strong. A later analysis re-analyzed previously published TCR beta repertoires from approximately 700 donors and added high-resolution HLA genotyping to study TCR occurrence patterns. Using immunosequencing, the study profiled T cell repertoires from 500 to 800 subjects and related those repertoires to cytomegalovirus serostatus. A later genetic analysis took genome-wide SNP genotypes for about 55% of the 666 donors and used that subset as a discovery cohort. The genetic ancestry cluster associated with self-reported Caucasian donors included 70% to 85% of the 398 genotyped donors. The aim of the study was to test whether cataloging public T cell receptors could identify signatures of past pathogen exposure. HLA typing covered class I and class II loci at four-digit resolution. An earlier analysis of more than 450 of the donors used high-throughput TCR beta sequencing to judge whether each TCR beta V gene segment behaved as functional or pseudogenic. A separate validation cohort of 90 to 150 different subjects was used in addition to the roughly 700-subject first cohort. Donor age, sex, ethnicity and CMV serostatus were compiled together with the repertoire data. Every repertoire in the discovery cohort had been generated on one and the same sequencing platform. Roughly 300 gigabases of sequencing data and approximately 85 million unique TCR sequences were included in an early release covering about 700 HLA-typed donors. On average, 235,054 unique TCR beta nucleotide sequences were sequenced per donor among a few hundred genotyped donors of the cohort, with around 19% of those sequences being non-productive. Rather than drawing on any new phenotypic data, the later analysis identified candidate immune exposures from TCR beta sequences and the way those sequences occurred across donors. The number of typed donors differed by locus: roughly 620-630 for A, B, C, DRB1 and DQB1; approximately 520 for DQA1; around 580 for DPA1; and some 430 for DPB1.

In the germline V gene, CDR1 corresponds to SGDLS and CDR2 to YYNGEE. Taken from cysteine to phenylalanine, the CDR3 has 18 residues. The retained sequence is limited to the CDR3, 54 bases, with the frame set at the first base. V loses 4 bases at its end and J loses 4 bases; junction bases beyond the gene matches: 13. This clone was counted only a few times. Its antigen is not yet known. Per-nucleotide qualities are absent, and no much larger clonotype sits a single base away. Broader findings and caveats from the paper: Presence/absence analyses assumed roughly uniform sequencing depth across donors, an assumption that may not hold. The classifier was reported to diagnose cytomegalovirus status with high specificity and sensitivity in both the original cohort and the validation cohort. This cohort had only TCR beta chains sequenced, and the lack of alpha or paired-chain data limited which features could be detected. A few of the identified cytomegalovirus-associated TCR beta chains were confirmed in vitro to be specific for cytomegalovirus antigens. Most TCR sequences were observed very rarely across donors, whereas some public TCRs were present in many individuals. According to a later genetic analysis, donors in an Asian-associated ancestry cluster had fewer N-insertions in productive TCRs than the approximately 650-donor mean. A later analysis found that most CMV-associated TCR beta chains appeared HLA-restricted, with HLA associations seemingly driven largely by CMV exposure. In an earlier analysis of roughly 560 of the donors, most TCR beta V segments were observed in productive rearrangements about 87% or about 30% of the time, broadly matching IMGT annotations. The authors suggested that the approach could potentially be generalized to other disease states and immunological phenotypes. A group of highly shared sequence variants was considered likely to be a technical artifact of the sequencing pipeline. Assigning TCR associations to individual alleles was difficult when HLA alleles, especially DR and DQ, strongly co-occurred. A total of 164 TCR beta chains were listed by the study as associated with cytomegalovirus. Immune exposure information for the cohort was limited to CMV serostatus. A later analysis associated 15,000 to 20,000 TCR beta sequences with specific HLA alleles at a false discovery rate of 0.05. A later analysis reported that several top co-occurrence clusters appeared linked to parvovirus B19, influenza, CMV and Epstein-Barr virus. The earlier analysis of about 600 of the donors excluded roughly 17 rarely observed V segments, including chromosome 9 orphons, because counts were too low. An association between a missense DCLRE1C variant and V-gene and J-gene trimming of TCR beta chains was found in a later genetic analysis and replicated in an independent cohort. Correlated functional status among segregating V segments might reflect linkage disequilibrium, but an unknown experimental factor could not be ruled out. Compared with equally common non-associated chains, HLA-associated TCR beta chains in a later analysis were more clonally expanded and had lower generation probabilities. In a later analysis, TCR association rates were found to vary across HLA loci, with the most associated TCRs seen for DRB1 alleles and the fewest for HLA-C alleles. Because some donors lacked HLA typing at each locus, the association tests relied only on the typed subset. A further reported finding was that TCR beta sequences accurately predicted the HLA-A and HLA-B alleles for most subjects in the first cohort. The 87-base-pair reads could not distinguish some IMGT-functional V segments, including TRBV6-2 and TRBV6-3, so those segments were excluded.

Libraries were prepared through the immunoSEQ multiplex PCR assay. For the multiplex PCR, a mixture combining 60 forward primers for TCR Vbeta segments and 13 reverse primers for TCR Jbeta segments was used. Amplification of the CDR3 region of rearranged TCR beta genes was performed with a multiplex PCR assay on genomic DNA. The amplified TCR beta libraries were sequenced on the Illumina HiSeq System as 87-base-pair reads. On the authors' methods: A later analysis tallied 80 million to 95 million unique TCR beta chains across the 700 or so repertoires, and around 12 million of those chains were shared by two or more donors. To remove PCR and sequencing errors, raw reads were error-corrected and collapsed into unique sequences using a nearest-neighbor algorithm that merged closely related sequences. Alignment of CDR3 sequences to IMGT reference sequences was used to assign V, D and J gene segments. For a sequence to be retained, at least a six-nucleotide match to both a V gene segment and a J gene segment was required. A rearrangement was called productive if the CDR3 had no stop codons and remained in frame with V and J, and every other rearrangement was called non-productive. Following IMGT convention, CDR3 was defined as the stretch from the second conserved V-encoded cysteine up to the conserved J-encoded phenylalanine. The earlier analysis of approximately 500 of the donors excluded sequences that lacked an unambiguous match to a single V gene segment. In an earlier analysis of approximately 500 of the donors, a V segment was called functional when productive rearrangements were above 56.7%, and segregating when the standard deviation between donors exceeded 5%. A statistical classification framework was built for diagnosing cytomegalovirus status from the catalog of TCR beta chain sequences. A later analysis assigned V and J genes by comparing TCR nucleotide sequences with IMGT/GENE-DB human TR gene sequences. Using the TCRdist pipeline, a later analysis assigned CDR3 sequences along with most-parsimonious VDJ recombination scenarios. In a later analysis, each TCR beta chain was defined by its CDR3 amino acid sequence together with its V-gene family, and reads lacking a unique V-gene family were excluded. A later analysis removed 450 to 600 highly shared, low-generation-probability nucleotide sequences to deal with suspected cross-contamination and a sequencing artifact. For each public chain, a later analysis derived a clonal expansion index from normalized ranks of inferred template counts within each repertoire. In a later analysis, generation probabilities were computed with a VDJ recombination model fitted to out-of-frame rearrangements, and the resulting probabilities were checked against IGoR. In a later analysis, TCR-TCR, TCR-HLA and TCR-CMV co-occurrence was scored with hypergeometric tests, and a repertoire-size bias correction was applied to TCR pairs. False discovery rates were estimated in a later analysis by permuting HLA or CMV assignments 20 times. In a later analysis, co-occurring TCRs were grouped with DBSCAN, and TCRdist sequence similarity was added when clustering was performed within HLA-allele-positive subsets. Co-occurrence clustering excluded repertoires with fewer than 30,000 or more than 120,000 public chains, plus five with anomalous nucleotide sharing. The table comes from immuneACCESS by way of TCRdb, which keeps in-frame sequences with V and J called. Part of the clones is missing from these tables; in studies checked, under half for an unresolved V gene and the rest for unknown reasons. V and J calls and clone size come straight from that table; D and trimming were deduced from the DNA. The sample yields about 130,000 clones; 74% were counted once. The ten largest clones take up about 6% of the sample.

The cohort consisted of 666 healthy bone marrow donors. All cohort members were sampled while nominally healthy, although unrecorded immune exposures were likely present. The donor was CMV seropositive and belonged to the group of more than 250 seropositive cohort members. Each donor provided a peripheral blood sample, and peripheral blood mononuclear cells were used for TCR beta sequencing. Genomic DNA extraction from the blood cell samples was performed with the Qiagen DNeasy Blood Extraction Kit. The sequenced material came from PBMCs. The rearranged segments are TRBV9 and TRBJ2-6; 8 nucleotides in the junction match TRBD1. The source of this sequence is a woman between 45 and 65 years old in good health and CMV-seropositive. The DNA sequence reads TGTGCCAGCAGCCTCGGACAGGGACGAACGTTGGGGGCCAACGTCCTGACTTTC. It codes for CASSLGQGRTLGANVLTF. The entire variable domain, with the stretches around the CDR3 drawn from the reference TRBV9 and TRBJ2-6 proteins, is DSGVTQTPKHLITATGQRVTLRCSPRSGDLSVYWYQQSLDQGLQFLIQYYNGEERAKGNILERFSAQQFPDLHSELNLSSLELGDSALYFCASSLGQGRTLGANVLTFGAGSRLTVL.